This is a list of T cell receptor beta chains from one sample in a study of blood T cell repertoires in COVID-19. The method was immunoSEQ multiplex PCR; TCRdb's version includes in-frame clones alone and lacks a portion of them. The data show roughly 100,000 clones, nearly 90% seen once. What was sequenced was peripheral blood. Receptor source: a man aged 50-59 years in a cohort sampled during active COVID-19. Each CDR3 is given with its conserved first and last residue. The order of the fields is V gene, J gene, clone size, D gene, CDR3 length, CDR3 protein, CDR3 DNA. The D gene is left open where the match is weak. A clone size is listed for some rows: how often the clone was seen (once, few, many), or a class if it is expanded.

v_gene: TRBV12-3/TRBV12-4; j_gene: TRBJ2-7; abundance: -; d_gene: -; len: 13; CDR3aa: CASSTFGGQEQYF; CDR3nt: TGTGCCAGCAGTACCTTCGGGGGGCAGGAGCAGTACTTC
v_gene: TRBV12-5; j_gene: TRBJ1-3; abundance: few; d_gene: TRBD1; len: 15; CDR3aa: CASVETGVLGNTIYF; CDR3nt: TGTGCTAGTGTAGAAACAGGGGTATTGGGAAACACCATATATTTT
v_gene: TRBV5-1; j_gene: TRBJ2-3; abundance: -; d_gene: -; len: 14; CDR3aa: CASSSRGSTDTQYF; CDR3nt: TGCGCCAGCAGCTCCCGCGGCAGCACAGATACGCAGTATTTT
v_gene: TRBV18; j_gene: TRBJ2-1; abundance: -; d_gene: TRBD2; len: 15; CDR3aa: CASSPTSGGYNEQFF; CDR3nt: TGTGCCAGCTCACCGACTAGCGGGGGGTACAATGAGCAGTTCTTC
v_gene: TRBV20-1; j_gene: TRBJ2-1; abundance: -; d_gene: TRBD1; len: 15; CDR3aa: CSASSWDRVNGEQFF; CDR3nt: TGCAGTGCTAGTAGTTGGGACAGGGTAAACGGTGAGCAGTTCTTC
v_gene: TRBV9; j_gene: TRBJ1-2; abundance: -; d_gene: TRBD1; len: 15; CDR3aa: CASSVRTGANYGYTF; CDR3nt: TGTGCCAGCAGCGTACGGACAGGGGCAAACTATGGCTACACCTTC
v_gene: TRBV5-1; j_gene: TRBJ2-3; abundance: -; d_gene: -; len: 15; CDR3aa: CASSSLRASTDTQYF; CDR3nt: TGCGCCAGCAGCTCCCTAAGAGCTAGCACAGATACGCAGTATTTT
v_gene: TRBV5-1; j_gene: TRBJ2-7; abundance: -; d_gene: -; len: 13; CDR3aa: CASSLVPGYEQYF; CDR3nt: TGCGCCAGCAGCTTAGTACCGGGTTACGAGCAGTACTTC
v_gene: TRBV24-1; j_gene: TRBJ2-1; abundance: -; d_gene: TRBD2; len: 16; CDR3aa: CATSDRSGGTYNEQFF; CDR3nt: TGTGCCACCAGTGACCGTAGCGGGGGGACCTACAATGAGCAGTTCTTC
v_gene: TRBV3-1/TRBV3-2; j_gene: TRBJ2-6; abundance: -; d_gene: -; len: 14; CDR3aa: CASSLSSGANVLTF; CDR3nt: TGTGCCAGCAGCCTCAGCTCTGGGGCCAACGTCCTGACTTTC
v_gene: TRBV10-3; j_gene: TRBJ1-6; abundance: -; d_gene: -; len: 14; CDR3aa: CAISEPNRNSPLHF; CDR3nt: TGTGCCATCAGTGAGCCAAACAGGAATTCACCCCTCCACTTT
v_gene: TRBV7-9; j_gene: TRBJ2-3; abundance: -; d_gene: -; len: 15; CDR3aa: CASSLWTANTDTQYF; CDR3nt: TGTGCCAGCAGCTTATGGACAGCTAACACAGATACGCAGTATTTT
v_gene: TRBV5-1; j_gene: TRBJ2-3; abundance: -; d_gene: -; len: 15; CDR3aa: CASSLRGMGLDTQYF; CDR3nt: TGCGCCAGCAGCTTGCGGGGGATGGGTTTAGATACGCAGTATTTT
v_gene: TRBV6-5; j_gene: TRBJ1-1; abundance: -; d_gene: -; len: 13; CDR3aa: CASSYQEGTEAFF; CDR3nt: TGTGCCAGCAGTTATCAGGAGGGCACTGAAGCTTTCTTT
v_gene: TRBV5-4; j_gene: TRBJ2-3; abundance: -; d_gene: -; len: 13; CDR3aa: CASSSPVTDTQYF; CDR3nt: TGTGCCAGCAGCTCCCCTGTCACAGATACGCAGTATTTT
v_gene: TRBV6-5; j_gene: TRBJ2-7; abundance: -; d_gene: -; len: 14; CDR3aa: CASSPGTKAYEQYF; CDR3nt: TGTGCCAGCAGCCCCGGGACAAAAGCCTACGAGCAGTACTTC
v_gene: TRBV5-1; j_gene: TRBJ2-1; abundance: -; d_gene: TRBD2; len: 17; CDR3aa: CASSRGTSGNLYNEQFF; CDR3nt: TGCGCCAGCAGCCGTGGGACTAGCGGAAACCTATACAATGAGCAGTTCTTC
v_gene: TRBV6-5; j_gene: TRBJ1-5; abundance: -; d_gene: -; len: 13; CDR3aa: CASRPGSNQPQHF; CDR3nt: TGTGCCAGCAGGCCCGGTAGCAATCAGCCCCAGCATTTT
v_gene: TRBV5-1; j_gene: TRBJ1-1; abundance: -; d_gene: -; len: 14; CDR3aa: CASSLSGDGLEAFF; CDR3nt: TGCGCCAGCAGCTTGAGCGGGGACGGGCTTGAAGCTTTCTTT
v_gene: TRBV12-3/TRBV12-4; j_gene: TRBJ1-2; abundance: -; d_gene: -; len: 12; CDR3aa: CASSLRLGGYTF; CDR3nt: TGTGCCAGCAGTTTAAGGTTGGGCGGCTACACCTTC
v_gene: TRBV25-1; j_gene: TRBJ2-3; abundance: -; d_gene: TRBD2; len: 18; CDR3aa: CASSPGLALSYGTDTQYF; CDR3nt: TGTGCCAGCAGCCCGGGACTAGCCCTTTCCTACGGCACAGATACGCAGTATTTT
v_gene: TRBV19; j_gene: TRBJ2-2; abundance: once; d_gene: -; len: 14; CDR3aa: CASSIPGNTGELFF; CDR3nt: TGTGCCAGTAGTATCCCGGGAAACACCGGGGAGCTGTTTTTT
v_gene: TRBV19; j_gene: TRBJ1-1; abundance: -; d_gene: -; len: 14; CDR3aa: CASSPEDRNTEAFF; CDR3nt: TGTGCCAGTAGTCCCGAGGACAGGAACACTGAAGCTTTCTTT
v_gene: TRBV11-2; j_gene: TRBJ1-1; abundance: -; d_gene: -; len: 15; CDR3aa: CASSAESGRNTEAFF; CDR3nt: TGTGCCAGCAGCGCCGAGTCTGGGCGGAACACTGAAGCTTTCTTT
v_gene: TRBV18; j_gene: TRBJ1-3; abundance: few; d_gene: -; len: 17; CDR3aa: CASSPRPGEHSGNTIYF; CDR3nt: TGTGCCAGCTCACCACGGCCGGGAGAGCACTCTGGAAACACCATATATTTT
v_gene: TRBV12-3/TRBV12-4; j_gene: TRBJ1-2; abundance: once; d_gene: -; len: 13; CDR3aa: CASRPQGNYGYTF; CDR3nt: TGTGCCAGCAGACCCCAGGGGAACTATGGCTACACCTTC
v_gene: TRBV5-1; j_gene: TRBJ2-7; abundance: few; d_gene: -; len: 14; CDR3aa: CASASDAGSYEQYF; CDR3nt: TGCGCCAGCGCTAGCGACGCCGGCTCCTACGAGCAGTACTTC
v_gene: TRBV21-1; j_gene: TRBJ1-6; abundance: -; d_gene: -; len: 18; CDR3aa: CASSKGHRQAGGRSPLHF; CDR3nt: TGTGCCAGCAGCAAAGGGCACAGACAGGCCGGAGGCAGGTCACCCCTCCACTTT
v_gene: TRBV29-1; j_gene: TRBJ2-3; abundance: -; d_gene: TRBD2; len: 15; CDR3aa: CSVVPLAGGQVTQYF; CDR3nt: TGCAGCGTGGTCCCCCTAGCGGGGGGGCAGGTTACGCAGTATTTT
v_gene: TRBV5-5; j_gene: TRBJ1-4; abundance: once; d_gene: TRBD1; len: 14; CDR3aa: CASSGTGANEKLFF; CDR3nt: TGTGCCAGCTCAGGGACAGGGGCTAATGAAAAACTGTTTTTT
v_gene: TRBV2; j_gene: TRBJ1-2; abundance: -; d_gene: -; len: 15; CDR3aa: CASSETGVDNYGYTF; CDR3nt: TGTGCCAGCAGTGAAACGGGGGTGGATAACTATGGCTACACCTTC
v_gene: TRBV28; j_gene: TRBJ2-4; abundance: -; d_gene: -; len: 15; CDR3aa: CASSPPGLAKNIQYF; CDR3nt: TGTGCCAGCAGTCCCCCTGGCTTAGCCAAAAACATTCAGTACTTC
v_gene: TRBV5-4; j_gene: TRBJ2-1; abundance: -; d_gene: -; len: 17; CDR3aa: CASSLPWGRGAYNEQFF; CDR3nt: TGTGCCAGCAGCTTACCTTGGGGACGGGGGGCTTACAATGAGCAGTTCTTC
v_gene: TRBV25-1; j_gene: TRBJ2-3; abundance: -; d_gene: -; len: 16; CDR3aa: CASSEGSGGITDTQYF; CDR3nt: TGTGCCAGCAGTGAAGGGAGTGGGGGGATTACAGATACGCAGTATTTT
v_gene: TRBV3-1/TRBV3-2; j_gene: TRBJ1-1; abundance: -; d_gene: TRBD1; len: 15; CDR3aa: CASSPTQGGLSEAFF; CDR3nt: TGTGCCAGCAGCCCAACACAGGGGGGGCTGTCTGAAGCTTTCTTT
v_gene: TRBV7-9; j_gene: TRBJ1-4; abundance: -; d_gene: -; len: 15; CDR3aa: CASTSEGGGGEKLFF; CDR3nt: TGTGCCAGCACCTCCGAGGGGGGGGGAGGTGAAAAACTGTTTTTT
v_gene: TRBV3-1/TRBV3-2; j_gene: TRBJ2-2; abundance: -; d_gene: TRBD2; len: 17; CDR3aa: CASSPLAGPAYTGELFF; CDR3nt: TGTGCCAGCAGCCCACTAGCGGGACCGGCGTACACCGGGGAGCTGTTTTTT
v_gene: TRBV30; j_gene: TRBJ2-5; abundance: -; d_gene: TRBD2; len: 11; CDR3aa: CASAGVGTQYF; CDR3nt: TGTGCCTCAGCGGGGGTGGGGACCCAGTACTTC
v_gene: TRBV9; j_gene: TRBJ1-1; abundance: -; d_gene: -; len: 14; CDR3aa: CASSVGASHTEAFF; CDR3nt: TGTGCCAGCAGCGTAGGCGCATCGCACACTGAAGCTTTCTTT
v_gene: TRBV6-5; j_gene: TRBJ1-2; abundance: -; d_gene: TRBD1; len: 15; CDR3aa: CASGHYRGFNYGYTF; CDR3nt: TGTGCCAGCGGCCACTACAGGGGTTTCAACTATGGCTACACCTTC
v_gene: TRBV3-1/TRBV3-2; j_gene: TRBJ1-5; abundance: -; d_gene: -; len: 15; CDR3aa: CASSLSTGLNQPQHF; CDR3nt: TGTGCCAGCAGTCTATCGACAGGCCTGAATCAGCCCCAGCATTTT
v_gene: TRBV4-3; j_gene: TRBJ1-4; abundance: -; d_gene: -; len: 15; CDR3aa: CASSQEGTFGEKLFF; CDR3nt: TGCGCCAGCAGCCAAGAAGGAACTTTCGGGGAAAAACTGTTTTTT
v_gene: TRBV5-1; j_gene: TRBJ1-4; abundance: -; d_gene: TRBD1; len: 16; CDR3aa: CASSATRQGTNEKLFF; CDR3nt: TGCGCCAGCAGCGCGACTCGACAGGGGACTAATGAAAAACTGTTTTTT